The following is a T cell receptor (beta chain) sequence with its context. The V segment lost 6 bases and the J segment 2 bases; nucleotides outside the gene matches: 10. This CDR3 is 16 amino acids long. The germline V gene encodes CDR1 LNHDA and CDR2 SQIVND (reference sequence). The sample belongs to a study of blood T cell repertoires in COVID-19. Across the whole study: The United States, Italy and Spain provided the acute and convalescent COVID-19 samples. The cDNA or gDNA used as material had been derived from T cells, B-cell-depleted T cells, or PBMCs.

Authors' methods: Reference gene primers were amplified, and this amplification served to estimate nucleated cell counts. Measured with immunoSEQ multiplex PCR; TCRdb has only the in-frame clones, and not every one. V and J calls and clone size follow that table, whereas D and trimming were derived from the DNA. The sample shows 210,000 or so clones, around 84% of them seen only once. This chain joins TRBV19 and TRBJ2-7; 10 bases are shared with TRBD1. Specimen: peripheral blood. The sequence came from a human donor in a cohort sampled during active COVID-19. CDR3 protein: CASSARDRGSPYEQYF. The CDR3 nucleotides read TGTGCCAGTAGCGCTCGGGACAGGGGATCACCCTACGAGCAGTACTTC.